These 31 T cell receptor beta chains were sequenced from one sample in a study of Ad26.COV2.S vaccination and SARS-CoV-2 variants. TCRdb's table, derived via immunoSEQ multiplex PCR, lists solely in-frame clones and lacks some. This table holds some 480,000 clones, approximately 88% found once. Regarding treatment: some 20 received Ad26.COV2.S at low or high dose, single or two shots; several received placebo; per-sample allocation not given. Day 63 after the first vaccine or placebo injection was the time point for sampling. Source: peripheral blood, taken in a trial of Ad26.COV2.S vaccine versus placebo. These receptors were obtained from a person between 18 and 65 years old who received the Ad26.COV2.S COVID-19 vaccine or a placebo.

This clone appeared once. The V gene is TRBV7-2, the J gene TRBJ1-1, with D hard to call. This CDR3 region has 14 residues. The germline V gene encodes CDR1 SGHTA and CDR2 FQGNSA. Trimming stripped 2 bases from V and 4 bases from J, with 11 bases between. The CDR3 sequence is CASSLLRLSTEAFF. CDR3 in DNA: TGTGCCAGCAGCTTACTACGGTTAAGCACTGAAGCTTTCTTT.

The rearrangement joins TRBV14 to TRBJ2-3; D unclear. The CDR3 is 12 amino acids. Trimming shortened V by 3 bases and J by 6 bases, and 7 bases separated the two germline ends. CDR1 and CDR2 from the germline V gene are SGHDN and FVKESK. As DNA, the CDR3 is TGTGCCAGCAGCCACACCGTCGATACGCAGTATTTT. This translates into CASSHTVDTQYF.

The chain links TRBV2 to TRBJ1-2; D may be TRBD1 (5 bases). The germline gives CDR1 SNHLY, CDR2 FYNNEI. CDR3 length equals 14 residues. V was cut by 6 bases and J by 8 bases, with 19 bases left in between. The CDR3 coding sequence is TGTGCCAGCAGCGAAACCTGGGGGGTCTGGGGCTACACCTTC. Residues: CASSETWGVWGYTF.

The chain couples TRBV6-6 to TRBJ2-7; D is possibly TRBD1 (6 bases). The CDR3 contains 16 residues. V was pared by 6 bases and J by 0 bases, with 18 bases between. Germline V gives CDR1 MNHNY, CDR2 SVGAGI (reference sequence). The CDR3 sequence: CASSNHAGQLSYEQYF. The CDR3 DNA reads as TGTGCCAGCAGCAACCACGCCGGACAGCTCTCCTACGAGCAGTACTTC.

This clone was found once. The CDR3 coding sequence is TGTGCCAGCAGCTCTGGACAGAGCTCTGGAAACACCATATATTTT. Residues: CASSSGQSSGNTIYF. The chain links TRBV7-2 to TRBJ1-3; the D gene is possibly TRBD1 (6 bases). V was clipped by 4 bases and J by 0 bases, with 10 bases between them. CDR3 length: 15 residues. Germline assignment: CDR1 SGHTA and CDR2 FQGNSA.

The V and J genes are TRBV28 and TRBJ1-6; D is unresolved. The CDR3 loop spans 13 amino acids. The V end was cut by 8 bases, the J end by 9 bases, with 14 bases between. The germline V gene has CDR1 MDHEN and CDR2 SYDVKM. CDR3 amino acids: CASVWGNSSPLHF. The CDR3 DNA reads TGTGCCAGCGTTTGGGGAAATTCTTCACCCCTCCACTTT.

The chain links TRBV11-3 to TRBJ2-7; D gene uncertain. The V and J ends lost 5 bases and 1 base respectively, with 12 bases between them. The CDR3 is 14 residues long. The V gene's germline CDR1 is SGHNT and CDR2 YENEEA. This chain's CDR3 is CASSHWGKSYEQYF. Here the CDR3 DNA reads TGTGCCAGCAGCCATTGGGGAAAGTCCTACGAGCAGTACTTC.

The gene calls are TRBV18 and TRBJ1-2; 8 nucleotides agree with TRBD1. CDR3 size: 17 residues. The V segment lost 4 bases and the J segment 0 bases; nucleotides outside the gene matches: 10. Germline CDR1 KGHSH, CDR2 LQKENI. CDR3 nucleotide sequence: TGTGCCAGCTCACTGGGACAGGTTGGTCGGACTAACTATGGCTACACCTTC. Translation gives CASSLGQVGRTNYGYTF.

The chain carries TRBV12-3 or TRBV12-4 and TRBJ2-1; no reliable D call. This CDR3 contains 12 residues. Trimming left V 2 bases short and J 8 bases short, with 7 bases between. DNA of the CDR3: TGTGCCAGCAGTTTATCTGGGCATGAGCAGTTCTTC. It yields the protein CASSLSGHEQFF.

This chain's CDR3 is CASSSTDANTGELFF. The CDR3 bases are TGTGCCAGCAGCAGTACGGACGCGAACACCGGGGAGCTGTTTTTT. This chain uses TRBV11-1 with TRBJ2-2; D call uncertain. This CDR3 is 15 amino acids long. V dropped 5 bases and J dropped 0 bases, with 10 bases sitting between them. Germline V CDR1 and CDR2: SGHAT, FQDESV (reference sequence).

The CDR3 region has the DNA TGTGCCAGCAGCTTGGCCTCGGGGGGTAACTATGGCTACACCTTC. Protein sequence: CASSLASGGNYGYTF. This chain links TRBV5-4 with TRBJ1-2, with D possibly being TRBD1 (5 bases). The V end was cut by 0 bases, the J end by 1 base, with 10 bases between. The CDR3 spans 15 residues. Germline V gene sequence: CDR1 SGHNT, CDR2 YYREEE (reference sequence).

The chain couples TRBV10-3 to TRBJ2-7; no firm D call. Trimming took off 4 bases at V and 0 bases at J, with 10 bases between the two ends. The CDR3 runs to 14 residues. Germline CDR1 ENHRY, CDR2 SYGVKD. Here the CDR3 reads CAISAPGRSYEQYF. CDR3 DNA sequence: TGTGCCATCAGTGCTCCGGGCCGCTCCTACGAGCAGTACTTC.

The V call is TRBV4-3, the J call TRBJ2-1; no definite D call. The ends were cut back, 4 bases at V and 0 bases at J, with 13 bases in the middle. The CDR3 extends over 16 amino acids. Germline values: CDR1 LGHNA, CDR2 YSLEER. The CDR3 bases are TGCGCCAGCAGCCTGACACTCTATAGCTCCTACAATGAGCAGTTCTTC. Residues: CASSLTLYSSYNEQFF.

The CDR3 region has the DNA TGTGCCAGCACCAGAAATCCGGACGGCTTCAATCAGCCCCAGCATTTT. This translates into CASTRNPDGFNQPQHF. The rearrangement uses TRBV6-7 and TRBJ1-5; D is ambiguous. TRBV6-7 qualifies as an ORF whose function is uncertain. The CDR3 covers 16 residues. V gave up 7 bases and J gave up 3 bases, with 19 bases separating them.

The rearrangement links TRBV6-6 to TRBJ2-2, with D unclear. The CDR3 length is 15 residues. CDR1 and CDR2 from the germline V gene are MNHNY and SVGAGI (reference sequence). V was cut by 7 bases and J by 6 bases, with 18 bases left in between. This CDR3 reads CASTAPARRAGELFF. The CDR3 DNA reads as TGTGCCAGCACGGCCCCCGCCAGACGCGCCGGGGAGCTGTTTTTT.

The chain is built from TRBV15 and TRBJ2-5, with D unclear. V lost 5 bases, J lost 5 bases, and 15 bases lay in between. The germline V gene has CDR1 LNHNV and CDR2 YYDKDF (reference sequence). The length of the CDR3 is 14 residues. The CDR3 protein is CATSSETPWETQYF. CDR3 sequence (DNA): TGTGCCACCAGCTCGGAAACTCCGTGGGAGACCCAGTACTTC.

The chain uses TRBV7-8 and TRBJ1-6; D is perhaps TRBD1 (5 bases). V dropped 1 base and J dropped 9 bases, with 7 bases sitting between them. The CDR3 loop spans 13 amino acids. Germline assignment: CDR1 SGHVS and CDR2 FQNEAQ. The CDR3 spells CASSLEGRSPLHF. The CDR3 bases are TGTGCCAGCAGCTTAGAGGGGCGTTCACCCCTCCACTTT. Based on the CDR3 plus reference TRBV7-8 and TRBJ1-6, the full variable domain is GAGVSQSPRYKVAKRGQDVALRCDPISGHVSLFWYQQALGQGPEFLTYFQNEAQLDKSGLPSDRFFAERPEGSVSTLKIQRTQQEDSAVYLCASSLEGRSPLHFGNGTRLTVT.

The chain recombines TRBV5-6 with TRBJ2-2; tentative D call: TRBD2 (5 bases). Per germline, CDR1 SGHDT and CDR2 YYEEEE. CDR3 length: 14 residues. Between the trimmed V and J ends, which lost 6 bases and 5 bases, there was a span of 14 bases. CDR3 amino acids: CASTRGDATGELFF. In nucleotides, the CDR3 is TGTGCCAGCACCCGGGGAGATGCGACCGGGGAGCTGTTTTTT. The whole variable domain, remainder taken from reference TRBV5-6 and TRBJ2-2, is DAGVTQSPTHLIKTRGQQVTLRCSPKSGHDTVSWYQQALGQGPQFIFQYYEEEERQRGNFPDRFSGHQFPNYSSELNVNALLLGDSALYLCASTRGDATGELFFGEGSRLTVL.

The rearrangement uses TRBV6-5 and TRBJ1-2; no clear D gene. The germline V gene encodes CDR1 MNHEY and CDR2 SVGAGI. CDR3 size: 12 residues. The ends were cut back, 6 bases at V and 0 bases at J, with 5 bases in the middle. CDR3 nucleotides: TGTGCCAGCAGGGCAGCTAACTATGGCTACACCTTC. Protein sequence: CASRAANYGYTF.

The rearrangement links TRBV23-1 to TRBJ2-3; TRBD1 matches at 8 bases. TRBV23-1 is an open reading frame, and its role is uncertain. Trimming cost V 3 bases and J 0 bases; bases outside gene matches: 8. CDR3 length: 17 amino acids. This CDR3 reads CASSQYPDRESTDTQYF. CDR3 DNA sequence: TGCGCCAGCAGTCAGTACCCGGACAGGGAAAGCACAGATACGCAGTATTTT.

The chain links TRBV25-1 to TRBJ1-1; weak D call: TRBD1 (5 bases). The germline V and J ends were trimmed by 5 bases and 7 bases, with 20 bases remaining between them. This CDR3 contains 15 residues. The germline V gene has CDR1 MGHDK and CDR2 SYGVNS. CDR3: CASSLSERGHREAFF. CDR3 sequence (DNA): TGTGCCAGCAGTCTATCCGAGAGAGGACATCGTGAAGCTTTCTTT.

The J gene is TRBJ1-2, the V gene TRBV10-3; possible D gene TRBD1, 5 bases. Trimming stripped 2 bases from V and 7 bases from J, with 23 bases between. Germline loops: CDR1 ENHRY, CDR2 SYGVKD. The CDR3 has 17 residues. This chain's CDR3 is CAISESLGRDPGRGYTF. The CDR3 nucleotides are TGTGCCATCAGTGAGAGTTTAGGGAGGGACCCCGGTCGTGGCTACACCTTC.

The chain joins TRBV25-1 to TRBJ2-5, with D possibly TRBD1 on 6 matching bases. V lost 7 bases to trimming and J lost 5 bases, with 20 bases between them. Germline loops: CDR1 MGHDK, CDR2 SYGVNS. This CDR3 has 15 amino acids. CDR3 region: CASTSWVGAWETQYF. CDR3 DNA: TGTGCCAGCACCTCATGGGTGGGGGCCTGGGAGACCCAGTACTTC.

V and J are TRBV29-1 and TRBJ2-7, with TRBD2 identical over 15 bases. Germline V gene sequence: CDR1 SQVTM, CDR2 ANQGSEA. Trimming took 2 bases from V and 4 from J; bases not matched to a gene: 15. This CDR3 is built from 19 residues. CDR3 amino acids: CSVELRVRTSGRAQYEQYF. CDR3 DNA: TGCAGCGTTGAACTGCGGGTCCGGACTAGCGGGAGGGCCCAATACGAGCAGTACTTC.

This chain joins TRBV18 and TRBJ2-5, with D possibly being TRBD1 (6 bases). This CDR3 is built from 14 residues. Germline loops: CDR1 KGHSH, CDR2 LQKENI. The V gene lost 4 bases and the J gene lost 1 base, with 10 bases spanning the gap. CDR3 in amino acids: CASSRDNFQETQYF. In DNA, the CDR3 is TGTGCCAGCTCACGGGACAACTTCCAAGAGACCCAGTACTTC.

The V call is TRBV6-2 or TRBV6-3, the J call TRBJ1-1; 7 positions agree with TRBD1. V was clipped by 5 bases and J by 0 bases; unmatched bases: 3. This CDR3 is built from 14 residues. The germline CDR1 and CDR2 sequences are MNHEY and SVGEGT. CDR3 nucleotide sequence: TGTGCCAGCAGTACGACAGGGATGAACACTGAAGCTTTCTTT. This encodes CASSTTGMNTEAFF.

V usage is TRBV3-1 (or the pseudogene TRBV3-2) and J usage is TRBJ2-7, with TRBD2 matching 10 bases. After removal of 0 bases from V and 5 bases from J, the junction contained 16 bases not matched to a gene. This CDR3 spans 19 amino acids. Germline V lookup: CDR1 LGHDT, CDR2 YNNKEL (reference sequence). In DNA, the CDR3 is TGTGCCAGCAGCCAAGAATCGGCTAGCGGGAGTCTGCTCTGGGACGAGCAGTACTTC. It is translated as CASSQESASGSLLWDEQYF.

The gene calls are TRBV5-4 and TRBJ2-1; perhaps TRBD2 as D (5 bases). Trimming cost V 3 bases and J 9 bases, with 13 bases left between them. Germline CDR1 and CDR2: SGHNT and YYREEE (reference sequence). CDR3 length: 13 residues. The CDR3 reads CASSSASSGEQFF. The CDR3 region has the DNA TGTGCCAGCAGCTCGGCTAGCTCGGGTGAGCAGTTCTTC. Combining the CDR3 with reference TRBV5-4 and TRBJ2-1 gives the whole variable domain ETGVTQSPTHLIKTRGQQVTLRCSSQSGHNTVSWYQQALGQGPQFIFQYYREEENGRGNFPPRFSGLQFPNYSSELNVNALELDDSALYLCASSSASSGEQFFGPGTRLTVL.

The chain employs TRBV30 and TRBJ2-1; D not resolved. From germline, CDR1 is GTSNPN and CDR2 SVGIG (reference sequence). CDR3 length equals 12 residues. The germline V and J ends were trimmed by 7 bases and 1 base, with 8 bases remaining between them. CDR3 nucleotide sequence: TGTGCCTCCGGGCATTCCTACAATGAGCAGTTCTTC. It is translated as CASGHSYNEQFF.

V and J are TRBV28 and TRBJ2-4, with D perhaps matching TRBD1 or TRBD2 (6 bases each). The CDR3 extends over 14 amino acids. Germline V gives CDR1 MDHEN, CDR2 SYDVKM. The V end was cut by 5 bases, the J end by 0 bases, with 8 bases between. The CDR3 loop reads CASSGGGAKNIQYF. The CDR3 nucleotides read TGTGCCAGCAGTGGAGGGGGAGCCAAAAACATTCAGTACTTC.

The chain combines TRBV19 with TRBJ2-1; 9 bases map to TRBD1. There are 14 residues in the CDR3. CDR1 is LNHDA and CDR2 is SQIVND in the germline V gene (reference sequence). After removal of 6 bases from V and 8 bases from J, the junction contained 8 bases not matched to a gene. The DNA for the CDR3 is TGTGCCAGTAGGGTGGGACAGGGAGGGCATGAGCAGTTCTTC. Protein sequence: CASRVGQGGHEQFF.